The 23 T cell receptor beta chains below come from one sample, sequenced in a study of blood T cell repertoires in COVID-19. Profiled with immunoSEQ multiplex PCR; TCRdb holds only in-frame clones, not every one. The sample comprises 110,000 to 150,000 clones, about four fifths of which are singletons, and 3.5% rests with the top ten. What was sequenced was peripheral blood. The source of these receptors is a man aged 70-80 years who had recovered from COVID-19.

V gene TRBV5-5 combines with J gene TRBJ2-2, with TRBD1 matching 7 bases. J was trimmed by 9 bases and V by 0 bases; bases with no gene match: 11. The CDR3 runs to 16 residues. Germline V gene sequence: CDR1 SGHKS, CDR2 YYEKEE (reference sequence). The CDR3 loop reads CASSLEPPGGYWELFF. The CDR3, as DNA: TGTGCCAGCAGCTTGGAACCGCCAGGGGGATATTGGGAGCTGTTTTTT.

This clone appeared a single time. The chain has TRBV5-1 and TRBJ1-6, with D unclear. Germline lookup yields CDR1 SGHRS and CDR2 YFSETQ. V was cut by 4 bases and J by 6 bases, with 8 bases left in between. The CDR3 loop spans 13 amino acids. CDR3 bases: TGCGCCAGCAGCCCTAACAGTAATTCACCCCTCCACTTT. Translating it yields CASSPNSNSPLHF.

The chain combines TRBV18 with TRBJ1-2, with D possibly TRBD1 on 5 matching bases. The V and J ends lost 0 bases and 2 bases respectively, with 10 bases between them. CDR3 length: 15 residues. Germline V lookup: CDR1 KGHSH, CDR2 LQKENI. As DNA, the CDR3 is TGTGCCAGCTCACCACCGGGGGGAGAAAACTATGGCTACACCTTC. This sequence encodes CASSPPGGENYGYTF.

At least ten counts were recorded for this clone. Here the CDR3 DNA reads TGTGCCAGCAGCGTCGGGACTATACAAAACATTCAGTACTTC. It translates to CASSVGTIQNIQYF. V gene TRBV11-2 combines with J gene TRBJ2-4; 7 positions agree with TRBD2. The J segment lost 5 bases and the V segment lost 5 bases, leaving 6 bases of the junction unmatched. The germline V gene has CDR1 SGHAT and CDR2 FQNNGV. CDR3 size: 14 residues.

The V and J genes are TRBV28 and TRBJ2-5; 11 bases map to TRBD2. Germline assignment: CDR1 MDHEN and CDR2 SYDVKM. After removal of 2 bases from V and 10 bases from J, the junction contained 0 bases not matched to a gene. The CDR3 spans 12 residues. CDR3 coding DNA: TGTGCCAGCAGTTTAGGGACTAGCGGCCAGTACTTC. This gives the protein CASSLGTSGQYF.

The genes are TRBV4-3 and TRBJ2-3, with 10 bases lining up with TRBD1. CDR3 length: 15 amino acids. In germline, CDR1 is LGHNA, CDR2 YSLEER. With 4 bases clipped from V and 4 bases from J, the junction kept 5 bases outside the gene matches. The CDR3 loop reads CASSRDRGQADTQYF. The CDR3 nucleotides read TGCGCCAGCAGCCGTGACAGGGGGCAGGCAGATACGCAGTATTTT.

This clone occurred once. V gene TRBV3-1 (or the pseudogene TRBV3-2) combines with J gene TRBJ1-1; TRBD1 might be the D (5 bases). V lost 1 base and J lost 3, with 9 bases in between. CDR1 LGHDT and CDR2 YNNKEL come from the germline V gene (reference sequence). This CDR3 is built from 14 residues. The CDR3 sequence is CASSQVGGDTEAFF. The CDR3 bases are TGTGCCAGCAGCCAAGTCGGGGGAGACACTGAAGCTTTCTTT.

A few counts support this clone. V is TRBV19 and J is TRBJ2-1, with D possibly being TRBD1 (5 bases). CDR1 is LNHDA and CDR2 is SQIVND in the germline V gene (reference sequence). The CDR3 totals 14 residues. Trimming pared 6 bases from V and 9 bases from J, leaving 18 bases between. Here the CDR3 DNA reads TGTGCCAGTAGAGCTAGTACTATAAGGGGTGAGCAGTTCTTC. This sequence encodes CASRASTIRGEQFF.

The chain links TRBV3-1 (or the pseudogene TRBV3-2) to TRBJ2-3; D might be TRBD2 (6 bases). The V gene's germline CDR1 is LGHDT and CDR2 YNNKEL (reference sequence). Trimming cost V 2 bases and J 6 bases, with 12 bases left between them. The CDR3 runs to 14 residues. The CDR3 is CASSQREPRDTQYF. The CDR3, as DNA: TGTGCCAGCAGCCAACGGGAGCCCAGGGATACGCAGTATTTT.

The chain recombines TRBV3-1 (or the pseudogene TRBV3-2) with TRBJ2-5; D gene unclear. The CDR3 length is 13 residues. V lost 6 bases and J 1 base, leaving 9 bases between the germline ends. The germline V gene has CDR1 LGHDT and CDR2 YNNKEL (reference sequence). The CDR3 DNA reads as TGTGCCAGCAGTGACACCTTCCAAGAGACCCAGTACTTC. This codes for CASSDTFQETQYF.

The chain has TRBV25-1 and TRBJ2-7; a weak D match, TRBD2 (6 bases). This CDR3 has 15 amino acids. In germline, CDR1 is MGHDK, CDR2 SYGVNS. With 1 base removed from V and 5 bases from J, the gap between germline ends came to 15 bases. CDR3 in DNA: TGTGCCAGCAGTGAATTTGACGGGGGTCGGGACGAGCAGTACTTC. Translation gives CASSEFDGGRDEQYF.

This chain links TRBV3-1 (or the pseudogene TRBV3-2) with TRBJ1-5, with D possibly being TRBD1 (5 bases). This CDR3 region has 14 residues. The germline V gene has CDR1 LGHDT and CDR2 YNNKEL (reference sequence). Trimming took 4 bases from V and 6 from J, leaving 13 bases between them. This CDR3 is CASSPWGEGQPQHF. CDR3 sequence (DNA): TGTGCCAGCAGCCCATGGGGGGAGGGTCAGCCCCAGCATTTT.

This clone was detected only a few times. The chain joins TRBV29-1 to TRBJ1-1; D gene uncertain. Germline V CDR1 and CDR2: SQVTM, ANQGSEA. The CDR3 is 12 residues long. The CDR3 coding sequence is TGCAGGAAGAGACACCGCGACACTGAAGCTTTCTTT. Amino acid sequence: CRKRHRDTEAFF.

The V call is TRBV27, the J call TRBJ1-5; weak D call: TRBD1 (5 bases). With 5 bases removed from V and 6 bases from J, the gap between germline ends came to 20 bases. Looked up from germline, CDR1 is MNHEY and CDR2 is SMNVEV (reference sequence). The CDR3 consists of 16 residues. Here the CDR3 reads CASSRGGNRPLQPQHF. CDR3 sequence (DNA): TGTGCCAGCAGTCGGGGGGGGAACAGGCCCCTTCAGCCCCAGCATTTT.

The chain uses TRBV2 and TRBJ2-4, with 10 bases lining up with TRBD1. The V segment lost 9 bases and the J segment 10 bases; nucleotides outside the gene matches: 9. Germline CDR1 SNHLY, CDR2 FYNNEI. CDR3 length equals 13 residues. The CDR3 reads CARSGQGTAIQYF. The CDR3 DNA sequence: TGTGCCAGGTCGGGACAGGGGACCGCAATTCAGTACTTC.

The gene calls are TRBV27 and TRBJ2-7; 12 bases agree with TRBD2. The ends lost 5 bases at V and 2 bases at J; junction bases unmatched: 7. The CDR3 loop spans 16 amino acids. Per germline, CDR1 MNHEY and CDR2 SMNVEV (reference sequence). CDR3 in DNA: TGTGCCAGCAGTCCCCCAACTAGCGGGAGGACCTACGAGCAGTACTTC. It encodes CASSPPTSGRTYEQYF.

The rearrangement uses TRBV5-6 and TRBJ2-6; D is uncertain. The germline V and J ends were trimmed by 2 bases and 0 bases, with 6 bases remaining between them. Germline-derived CDR1 and CDR2 are SGHDT and YYEEEE. This CDR3 contains 15 residues. As DNA, the CDR3 is TGTGCCAGCAGCTTAGTCGGCTCTGGGGCCAACGTCCTGACTTTC. Its translation is CASSLVGSGANVLTF.

The J gene is TRBJ1-1, the V gene TRBV5-4; TRBD1 matches 12 bases. The CDR3 runs to 19 residues. Per the germline V gene, CDR1 is SGHNT and CDR2 is YYREEE (reference sequence). With 0 bases clipped from V and 4 bases from J, the junction kept 13 bases outside the gene matches. The CDR3 DNA reads TGTGCCAGCAGCTTGGGACACGGGACAGGGGGCGTCCGGACCACTGAAGCTTTCTTT. Translated, it gives CASSLGHGTGGVRTTEAFF.

J is TRBJ2-3 and V is TRBV28; 8 bases match TRBD2. Germline V lookup: CDR1 MDHEN, CDR2 SYDVKM. CDR3 length: 17 amino acids. V was clipped by 3 bases and J by 0 bases; unmatched bases: 8. The CDR3 DNA sequence: TGTGCCAGCAGTTTCGTAGATAGCGGGGATAGCACAGATACGCAGTATTTT. Its translation: CASSFVDSGDSTDTQYF.

This clone showed up just a few times. This chain connects TRBV2 to TRBJ2-3, with a tentative D call TRBD1 (5 bases). V lost 1 base and J 14 bases, leaving 13 bases between the germline ends. The germline V gene encodes CDR1 SNHLY and CDR2 FYNNEI. This CDR3 is built from 12 residues. The CDR3 DNA sequence: TGTGCCAGCAGTGAAGACAAGGGGATTTGGTATTTT. This codes for CASSEDKGIWYF.

The V and J genes are TRBV4-3 and TRBJ2-7; D not resolved. Per germline, CDR1 LGHNA and CDR2 YSLEER. Trimming pared 3 bases from V and 3 bases from J, leaving 9 bases between. CDR3 length: 13 amino acids. The DNA of the CDR3 is TGCGCCAGCAGCCATTCGAGAGGCTACGAGCAGTACTTC. Translating gives CASSHSRGYEQYF.

This chain connects TRBV10-1 to TRBJ2-1; D might be TRBD2 (5 bases). Trimming removed 3 bases from V and 0 bases from J, with 9 bases in between. The length of the CDR3 is 15 residues. Germline V CDR1 and CDR2: WNHNN, SYGVQD (reference sequence). The CDR3 is CASSEGGSSYNEQFF. The DNA of the CDR3 is TGCGCCAGCAGTGAAGGTGGGAGCTCCTACAATGAGCAGTTCTTC.

The chain couples TRBV6-5 to TRBJ2-1, with TRBD2 matching over 8 bases. The CDR3 runs 13 residues. Germline V CDR1 and CDR2: MNHEY, SVGAGI. V gave up 6 bases and J gave up 9 bases; unmatched junction bases: 7. The CDR3 DNA reads TGTGCCAGCAGGACCCTTAGCGGGATTGAGCAGTTCTTC. This gives the protein CASRTLSGIEQFF.